This TCR beta chain is from a study of human T cells and chemical hapten exposure. Broader study findings: After DPC sensitization, TCRs above 1 in 1000 frequency showed no change.

Individual cDNA molecules received unique molecular identifiers in the library. Per the original methods: The number of TCRs in each sample had a median of about 95,000 and spanned about 23,224 to 690,600. TCRdb re-analysed the 5' RACE reads in MiXCR, keeping a single row per CDR3 protein. Clone size and V and J calls follow TCRdb, not the original study. The sample lists over 95,000 distinct CDR3 sequences, approximately 20% occurring once. Before extraction, the whole blood was not fractionated, and total RNA was taken from it. Per germline, CDR1 SGHNT and CDR2 YENEEA. The CDR3 extends over 14 amino acids. J was trimmed by 8 bases and V by 5 bases; bases with no gene match: 7. Of note for this clonotype: Its antigen is unidentified.

The chain links TRBV11-3 to TRBJ2-1, with 9 bases identical to TRBD1. The clonotype comes from a human donor in good health. The CDR3 DNA is TGTGCCAGCAGCGCGAATTACAGGGGGCATGAGCAGTTCTTC. Protein product: CASSANYRGHEQFF.